A single sample gave rise to the 11 T cell receptor beta chains below, sequenced in a study of regulatory and conventional T cells in RAG deficiency. Profiled with immunoSEQ multiplex PCR; TCRdb holds only in-frame clones, not every one. The sample carries over 45,000 clones, 70% to 90% recorded once. Blood CD4+ CD25-low CD127-high conventional T cells supplied the genomic DNA template. The data also belong to a second study, concerning regulatory T cells. That source reports: The primer mix had 52 TRBV and 13 TRBJ primers.

What was sequenced was CD4+ effector T cells sorted from blood. The receptors come from a human donor in good health.

The V call is TRBV28, the J call TRBJ1-2, with D uncertain. Germline assignment: CDR1 MDHEN and CDR2 SYDVKM. The CDR3 has 12 residues. V dropped 3 bases and J dropped 8 bases, with 10 bases sitting between them. The CDR3 DNA reads as TGTGCCAGCAGTTTCCCGGGCGCAGGCTACACCTTC. Translated, it gives CASSFPGAGYTF.

This chain uses TRBV19 with TRBJ1-5, with 7 bases identical to TRBD1. The CDR3 contains 14 residues. Germline values: CDR1 LNHDA, CDR2 SQIVND (reference sequence). The junction had 8 bases not matched to a gene; V was cut back by 6 bases and J by 6 bases. CDR3 nucleotide sequence: TGTGCCAGTAGACTAGCAGGGGGGGGTCAGCCCCAGCATTTT. Protein: CASRLAGGGQPQHF.

The genes are TRBV9 and TRBJ2-2; D remains unclear. Trimming stripped 3 bases from V and 0 bases from J, with 12 bases between. The CDR3 is made up of 16 amino acids. Germline-derived CDR1 and CDR2 are SGDLS and YYNGEE. The CDR3 is CASSGGRVPNTGELFF. The CDR3 nucleotides are TGTGCCAGCAGCGGAGGCCGGGTTCCGAACACCGGGGAGCTGTTTTTT. The entire variable domain, with the rest obtained from reference TRBV9 and TRBJ2-2, is as follows: DSGVTQTPKHLITATGQRVTLRCSPRSGDLSVYWYQQSLDQGLQFLIQYYNGEERAKGNILERFSAQQFPDLHSELNLSSLELGDSALYFCASSGGRVPNTGELFFGEGSRLTVL.

The chain combines TRBV2 with TRBJ2-5; the D is unclear. From germline, CDR1 is SNHLY and CDR2 FYNNEI. CDR3 length equals 12 residues. Between the trimmed V and J ends, which lost 7 bases and 2 bases, there was a span of 8 bases. The CDR3 spells CASNEVQETQYF. Written as DNA, the CDR3 is TGTGCCAGCAATGAGGTACAAGAGACCCAGTACTTC.

The chain carries TRBV27 and TRBJ1-1; D may be TRBD1 (5 bases). From germline, CDR1 is MNHEY and CDR2 SMNVEV (reference sequence). V was trimmed by 7 bases and J by 1 base, leaving 16 bases between them. This CDR3 is built from 15 residues. The CDR3 sequence: CASMEFGAANTEAFF. The CDR3 DNA reads TGTGCCAGCATGGAGTTTGGGGCAGCGAACACTGAAGCTTTCTTT.

The CDR3 DNA follows: TGTGCCAGCTCCCCTGCCGGGGCTCAAGAGACCCAGTACTTC. Its translation is CASSPAGAQETQYF. The rearrangement links TRBV18 to TRBJ2-5, with D perhaps assigned TRBD1 or TRBD2 (5 bases each). Germline V lookup: CDR1 KGHSH, CDR2 LQKENI. Trimming stripped 6 bases from V and 2 bases from J, with 13 bases between. The CDR3 has 14 residues.

This chain links TRBV28 with TRBJ2-7; 9 nucleotides line up with TRBD1. The CDR3 length is 16 residues. Per germline, CDR1 MDHEN and CDR2 SYDVKM. The J segment lost 0 bases and the V segment lost 6 bases, leaving 9 bases of the junction unmatched. The CDR3 sequence is CASSTSGTGSSYEQYF. Here the CDR3 DNA reads TGTGCCAGCAGCACCTCCGGGACAGGGAGCTCCTACGAGCAGTACTTC.

This clone has a single count. The chain is built from TRBV15 and TRBJ1-4, with a possible D match to TRBD1 (5 bases). V was clipped by 0 bases and J by 3 bases, with 11 bases between them. From germline, CDR1 is LNHNV and CDR2 YYDKDF (reference sequence). CDR3 length equals 16 residues. For the CDR3, the DNA is TGTGCCACCAGCAGAGATCGCGGGGCGGCTAATGAAAAACTGTTTTTT. Translating gives CATSRDRGAANEKLFF.

The genes are TRBV18 and TRBJ1-5; 9 nucleotides line up with TRBD1. The V and J ends lost 3 bases and 3 bases, in that order; junction bases with no gene match: 3. CDR3 length: 15 residues. Per the germline V gene, CDR1 is KGHSH and CDR2 is LQKENI. This CDR3 is CASSPGQGTNQPQHF. The CDR3 nucleotides read TGTGCCAGCTCACCGGGACAGGGTACCAATCAGCCCCAGCATTTT.

The chain employs TRBV5-5 and TRBJ2-5; tentative D call: TRBD1 (7 bases). The germline gives CDR1 SGHKS, CDR2 YYEKEE (reference sequence). V lost 4 bases and J lost 5, with 12 bases in between. The CDR3 length is 13 residues. Here the CDR3 reads CASSQPGGETQYF. The DNA of the CDR3 is TGTGCCAGCAGCCAACCAGGGGGGGAGACCCAGTACTTC.

The V call is TRBV5-1, the J call TRBJ2-3, with TRBD2 identical over 12 bases. CDR3 length: 15 residues. Germline trimming cut 3 bases from V and 4 bases from J; bases unmatched to any gene: 3. The V gene's germline CDR1 is SGHRS and CDR2 YFSETQ. CDR3 DNA: TGCGCCAGCAGCTCTAGCGGGGGGGCCTCAGATACGCAGTATTTT. Translated, it gives CASSSSGGASDTQYF.